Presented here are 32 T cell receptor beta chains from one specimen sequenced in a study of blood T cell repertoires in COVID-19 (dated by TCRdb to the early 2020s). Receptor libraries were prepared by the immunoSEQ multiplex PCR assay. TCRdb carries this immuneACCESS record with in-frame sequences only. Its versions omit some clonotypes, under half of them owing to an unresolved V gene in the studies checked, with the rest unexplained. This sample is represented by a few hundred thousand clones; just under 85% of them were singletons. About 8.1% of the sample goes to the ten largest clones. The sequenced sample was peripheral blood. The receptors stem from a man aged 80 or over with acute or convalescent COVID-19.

The CDR3 DNA reads TGTGCCAGCAGCTTAGAGGGGCTTTCACCCCTCCACTTT. It yields the protein CASSLEGLSPLHF. The V and J genes are TRBV7-2 and TRBJ1-6, with D maybe TRBD1 (5 bases). The CDR3 is 13 residues long. V was trimmed by 1 base and J by 9 bases, leaving 7 bases between them. The germline V gene has CDR1 SGHTA and CDR2 FQGNSA.

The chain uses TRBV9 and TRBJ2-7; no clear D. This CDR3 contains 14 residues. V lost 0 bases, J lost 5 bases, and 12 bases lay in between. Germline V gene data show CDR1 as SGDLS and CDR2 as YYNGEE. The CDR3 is CASSVGYDSDEQYF. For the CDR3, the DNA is TGTGCCAGCAGCGTAGGGTACGACTCAGACGAGCAGTACTTC.

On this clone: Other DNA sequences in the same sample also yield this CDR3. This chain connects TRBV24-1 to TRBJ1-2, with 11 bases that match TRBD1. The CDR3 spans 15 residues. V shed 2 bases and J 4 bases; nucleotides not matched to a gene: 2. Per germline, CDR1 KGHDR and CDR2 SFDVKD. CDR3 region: CATSDSGTGGYGYTF. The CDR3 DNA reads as TGTGCCACCAGTGATTCTGGGACAGGGGGCTATGGCTACACCTTC.

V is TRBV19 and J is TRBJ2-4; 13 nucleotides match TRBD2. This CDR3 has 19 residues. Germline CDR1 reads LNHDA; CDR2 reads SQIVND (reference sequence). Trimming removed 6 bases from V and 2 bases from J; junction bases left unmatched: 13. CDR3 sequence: CASRDGGLAGAGTKNIQYF. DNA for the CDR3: TGTGCCAGTAGGGATGGTGGACTAGCGGGGGCCGGGACCAAAAACATTCAGTACTTC. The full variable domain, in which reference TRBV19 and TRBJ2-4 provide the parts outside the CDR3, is DGGITQSPKYLFRKEGQNVTLSCEQNLNHDAMYWYRQDPGQGLRLIYYSQIVNDFQKGDIAEGYSVSREKKESFPLTVTSAQKNPTAFYLCASRDGGLAGAGTKNIQYFGAGTRLSVL.

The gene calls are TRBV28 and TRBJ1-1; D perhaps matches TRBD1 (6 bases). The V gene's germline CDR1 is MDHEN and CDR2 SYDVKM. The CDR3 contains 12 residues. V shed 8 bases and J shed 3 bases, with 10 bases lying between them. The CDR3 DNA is TGTGCCAGCTACAGGGAGTACACTGAAGCTTTCTTT. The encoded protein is CASYREYTEAFF. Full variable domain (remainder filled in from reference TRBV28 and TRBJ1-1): DVKVTQSSRYLVKRTGEKVFLECVQDMDHENMFWYRQDPGLGLRLIYFSYDVKMKEKGDIPEGYSVSREKKERFSLILESASTNQTSMYLCASYREYTEAFFGQGTRLTVV.

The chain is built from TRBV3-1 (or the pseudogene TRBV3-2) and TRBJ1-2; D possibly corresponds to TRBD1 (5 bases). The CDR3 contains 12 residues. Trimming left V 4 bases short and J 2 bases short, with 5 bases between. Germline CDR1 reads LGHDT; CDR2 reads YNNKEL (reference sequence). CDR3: CASSRQNYGYTF. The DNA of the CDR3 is TGTGCCAGCAGCCGACAGAACTATGGCTACACCTTC.

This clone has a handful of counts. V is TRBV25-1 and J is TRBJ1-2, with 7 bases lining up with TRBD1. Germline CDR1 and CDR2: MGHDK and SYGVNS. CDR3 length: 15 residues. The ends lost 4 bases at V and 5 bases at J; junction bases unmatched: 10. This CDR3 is CASSVTGAPPYGYTF. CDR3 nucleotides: TGTGCCAGCAGTGTAACAGGGGCCCCCCCTTATGGCTACACCTTC.

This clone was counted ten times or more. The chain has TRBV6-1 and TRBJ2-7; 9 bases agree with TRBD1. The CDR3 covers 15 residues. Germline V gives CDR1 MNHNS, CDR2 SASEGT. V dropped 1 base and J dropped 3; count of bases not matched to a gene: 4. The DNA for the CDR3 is TGTGCCAGCAGTGAAGGAGAGGACAGGGGCTACGAGCAGTACTTC. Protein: CASSEGEDRGYEQYF.

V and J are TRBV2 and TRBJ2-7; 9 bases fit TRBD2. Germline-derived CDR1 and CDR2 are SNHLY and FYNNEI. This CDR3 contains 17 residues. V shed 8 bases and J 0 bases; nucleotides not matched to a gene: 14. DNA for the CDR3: TGTGCCAGCTCACATGGGTTACTAGCGGGCAGCTCCTACGAGCAGTACTTC. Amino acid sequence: CASSHGLLAGSSYEQYF.

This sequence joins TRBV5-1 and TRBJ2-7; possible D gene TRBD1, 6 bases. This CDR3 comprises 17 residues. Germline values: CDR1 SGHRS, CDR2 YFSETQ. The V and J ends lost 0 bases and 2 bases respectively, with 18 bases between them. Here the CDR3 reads CASSLGGMDSLTYEQYF. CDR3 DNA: TGCGCCAGCAGCTTGGGGGGCATGGACAGCCTTACCTACGAGCAGTACTTC.

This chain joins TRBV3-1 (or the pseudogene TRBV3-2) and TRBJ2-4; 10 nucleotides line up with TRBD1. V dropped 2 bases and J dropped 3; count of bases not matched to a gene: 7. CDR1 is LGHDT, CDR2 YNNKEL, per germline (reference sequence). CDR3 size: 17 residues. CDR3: CASSQTRTGGVKNIQYF. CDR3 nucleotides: TGTGCCAGCAGCCAAACCCGGACAGGGGGAGTCAAAAACATTCAGTACTTC.

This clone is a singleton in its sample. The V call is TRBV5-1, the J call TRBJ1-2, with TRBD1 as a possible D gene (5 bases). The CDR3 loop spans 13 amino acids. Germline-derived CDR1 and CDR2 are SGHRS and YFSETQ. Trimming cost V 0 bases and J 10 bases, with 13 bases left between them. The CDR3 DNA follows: TGCGCCAGCAGCTTGGATGGGGCCAGACACTACACCTTC. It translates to CASSLDGARHYTF.

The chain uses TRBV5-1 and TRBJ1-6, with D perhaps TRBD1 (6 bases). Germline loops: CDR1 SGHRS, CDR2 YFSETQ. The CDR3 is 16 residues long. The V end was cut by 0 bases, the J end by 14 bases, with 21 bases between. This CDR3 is CASSLAATGLSSALHF. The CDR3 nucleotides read TGCGCCAGCAGCTTGGCTGCGACAGGCCTCTCGTCGGCCCTCCACTTT. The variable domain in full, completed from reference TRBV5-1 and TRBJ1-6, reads KAGVTQTPRYLIKTRGQQVTLSCSPISGHRSVSWYQQTPGQGLQFLFEYFSETQRNKGNFPGRFSGRQFSNSRSEMNVSTLELGDSALYLCASSLAATGLSSALHFGNGTRLTVT.

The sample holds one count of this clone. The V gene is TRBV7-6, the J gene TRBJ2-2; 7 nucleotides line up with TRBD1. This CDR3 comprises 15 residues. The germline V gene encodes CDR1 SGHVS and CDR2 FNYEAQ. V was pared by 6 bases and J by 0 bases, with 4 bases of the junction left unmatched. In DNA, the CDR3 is TGTGCCAGCAGTTGGGGACAGCCGAACACCGGGGAGCTGTTTTTT. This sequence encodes CASSWGQPNTGELFF.

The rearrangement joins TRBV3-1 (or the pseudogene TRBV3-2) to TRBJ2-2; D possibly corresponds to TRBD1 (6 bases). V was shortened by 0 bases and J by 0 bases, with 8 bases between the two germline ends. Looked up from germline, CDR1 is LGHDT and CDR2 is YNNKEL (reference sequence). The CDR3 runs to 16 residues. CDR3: CASSQERTANTGELFF. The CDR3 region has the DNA TGTGCCAGCAGCCAAGAACGGACAGCGAACACCGGGGAGCTGTTTTTT.

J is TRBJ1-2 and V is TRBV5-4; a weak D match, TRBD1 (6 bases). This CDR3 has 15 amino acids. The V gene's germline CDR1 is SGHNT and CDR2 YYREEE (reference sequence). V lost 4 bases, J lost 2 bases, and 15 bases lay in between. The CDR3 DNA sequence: TGTGCCAGCAGCCGCACATTGGACAGCAACTATGGCTACACCTTC. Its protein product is CASSRTLDSNYGYTF.

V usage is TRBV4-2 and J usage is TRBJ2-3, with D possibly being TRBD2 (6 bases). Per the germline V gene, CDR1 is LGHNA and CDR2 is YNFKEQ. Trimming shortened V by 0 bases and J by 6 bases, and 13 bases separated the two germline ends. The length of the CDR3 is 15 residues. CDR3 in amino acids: CASSQDSGVRDTQYF. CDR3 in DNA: TGTGCCAGCAGCCAAGATTCGGGGGTCAGGGATACGCAGTATTTT.

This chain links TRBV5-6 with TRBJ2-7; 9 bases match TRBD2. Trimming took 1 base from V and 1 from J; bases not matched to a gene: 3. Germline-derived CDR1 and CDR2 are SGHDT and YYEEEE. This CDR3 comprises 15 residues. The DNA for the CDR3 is TGTGCCAGCAGCTTGCCAGCGGGGGGATCCTACGAGCAGTACTTC. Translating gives CASSLPAGGSYEQYF.

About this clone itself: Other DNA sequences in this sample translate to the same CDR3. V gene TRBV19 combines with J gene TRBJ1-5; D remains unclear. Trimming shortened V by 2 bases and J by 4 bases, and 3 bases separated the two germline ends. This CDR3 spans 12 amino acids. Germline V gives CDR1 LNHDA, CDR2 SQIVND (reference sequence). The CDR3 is CASSILNQPQHF. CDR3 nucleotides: TGTGCCAGTAGTATATTAAATCAGCCCCAGCATTTT.

The CDR3, as DNA: TGTGCCAGCAGCTCCCAGTGGCGGAGGGAGGAGAGGGGCTACAATGAGCAGTTCTTC. Amino acid sequence: CASSSQWRREERGYNEQFF. The genes are TRBV7-9 and TRBJ2-1; tentative D call: TRBD2 (6 bases). V was clipped by 4 bases and J by 3 bases, with 25 bases between them. The CDR3 totals 19 residues. Germline V gene data show CDR1 as SEHNR and CDR2 as FQNEAQ (reference sequence).

DNA for the CDR3: TGTGCCAGCAGCTTAGCAGGGGAATATGGCTACACCTTC. It yields the protein CASSLAGEYGYTF. V and J are TRBV7-9 and TRBJ1-2, with D possibly being TRBD1 (5 bases). Trimming removed 0 bases at V and 5 bases at J, with 7 bases between. The CDR3 loop spans 13 amino acids. Germline V gene lookup returns CDR1 SEHNR and CDR2 FQNEAQ (reference sequence).

CDR3 sequence (DNA): TGCGCCAGCAGGACTGGACAGGGTAGGACCGGGGAGCTGTTTTTT. It specifies CASRTGQGRTGELFF. The gene calls are TRBV5-1 and TRBJ2-2, with 8 bases aligning to TRBD1. The CDR3 is 15 amino acids. The germline V gene encodes CDR1 SGHRS and CDR2 YFSETQ. V shed 5 bases and J 5 bases; nucleotides not matched to a gene: 8.

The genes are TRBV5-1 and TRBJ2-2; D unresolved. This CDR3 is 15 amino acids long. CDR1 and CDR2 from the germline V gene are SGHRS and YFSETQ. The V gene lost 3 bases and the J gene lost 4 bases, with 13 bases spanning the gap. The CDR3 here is CASSSPTRSTGELFF. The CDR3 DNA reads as TGCGCCAGCAGCTCCCCTACCCGCTCCACCGGGGAGCTGTTTTTT.

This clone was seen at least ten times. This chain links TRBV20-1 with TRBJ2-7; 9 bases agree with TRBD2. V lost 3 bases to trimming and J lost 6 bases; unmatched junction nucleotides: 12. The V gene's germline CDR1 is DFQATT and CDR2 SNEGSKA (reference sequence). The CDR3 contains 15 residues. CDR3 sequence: CSASPPLVAGAEQYF. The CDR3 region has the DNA TGCAGTGCTAGTCCCCCTCTGGTAGCGGGAGCCGAGCAGTACTTC.

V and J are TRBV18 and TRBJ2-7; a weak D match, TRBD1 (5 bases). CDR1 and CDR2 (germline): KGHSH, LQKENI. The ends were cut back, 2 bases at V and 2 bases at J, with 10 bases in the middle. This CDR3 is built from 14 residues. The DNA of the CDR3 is TGTGCCAGCTCACCAAGACAGAGGACCTACGAGCAGTACTTC. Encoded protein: CASSPRQRTYEQYF.

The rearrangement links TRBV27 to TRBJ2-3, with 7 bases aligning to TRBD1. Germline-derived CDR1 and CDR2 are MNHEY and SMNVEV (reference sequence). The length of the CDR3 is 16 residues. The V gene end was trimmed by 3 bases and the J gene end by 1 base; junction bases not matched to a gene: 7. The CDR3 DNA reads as TGTGCCAGCAGTTTGGGGACAGCACTCCGCACAGATACGCAGTATTTT. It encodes CASSLGTALRTDTQYF.

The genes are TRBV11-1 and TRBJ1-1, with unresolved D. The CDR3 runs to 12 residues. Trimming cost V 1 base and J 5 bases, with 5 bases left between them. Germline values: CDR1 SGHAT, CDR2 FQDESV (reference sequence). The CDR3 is CASSLVRTEAFF. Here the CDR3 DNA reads TGTGCCAGCAGCTTAGTTAGAACTGAAGCTTTCTTT.

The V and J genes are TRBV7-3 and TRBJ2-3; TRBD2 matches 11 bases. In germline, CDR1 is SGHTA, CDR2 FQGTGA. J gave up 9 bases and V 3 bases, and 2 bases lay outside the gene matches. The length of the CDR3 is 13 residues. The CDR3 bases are TGTGCCAGCAGCTTGACTAGCGGGGAGACGCAGTATTTT. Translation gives CASSLTSGETQYF.

The CDR3 region is CASSVRGGFLQTGELFF. CDR3 bases: TGTGCCAGCAGCGTTCGGGGGGGCTTTCTCCAGACCGGGGAGCTGTTTTTT. V gene TRBV5-5 combines with J gene TRBJ2-2; TRBD2 agrees at 8 bases. This CDR3 has 17 amino acids. The V and J ends lost 4 bases and 5 bases, in that order; junction bases with no gene match: 13. Germline loops: CDR1 SGHKS, CDR2 YYEKEE (reference sequence).

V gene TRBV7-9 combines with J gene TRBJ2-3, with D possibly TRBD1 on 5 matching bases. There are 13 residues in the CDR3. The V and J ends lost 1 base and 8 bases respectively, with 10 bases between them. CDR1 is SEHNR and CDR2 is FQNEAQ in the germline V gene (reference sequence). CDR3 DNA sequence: TGTGCCAGCAGCTTAGGGACACCCGGTACGCAGTATTTT. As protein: CASSLGTPGTQYF.

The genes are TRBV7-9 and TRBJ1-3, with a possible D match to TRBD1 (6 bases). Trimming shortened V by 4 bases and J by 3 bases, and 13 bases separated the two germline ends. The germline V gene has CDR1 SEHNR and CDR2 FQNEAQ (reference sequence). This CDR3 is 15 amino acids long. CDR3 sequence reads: CASSSPQGSGNTIYF. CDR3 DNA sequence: TGTGCCAGCAGCTCACCACAGGGAAGTGGAAACACCATATATTTT. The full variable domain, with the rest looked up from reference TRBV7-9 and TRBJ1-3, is DTGVSQNPRHKITKRGQNVTFRCDPISEHNRLYWYRQTLGQGPEFLTYFQNEAQLEKSRLLSDRFSAERPKGSFSTLEIQRTEQGDSAMYLCASSSPQGSGNTIYFGEGSWLTVV.

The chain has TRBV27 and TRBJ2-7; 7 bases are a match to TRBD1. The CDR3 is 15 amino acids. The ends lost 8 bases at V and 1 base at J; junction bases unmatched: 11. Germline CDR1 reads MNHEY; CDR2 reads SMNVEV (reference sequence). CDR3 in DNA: TGTGCCAGCGGAGATCGACAGGGCATTTCCTACGAGCAGTACTTC. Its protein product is CASGDRQGISYEQYF.